The T cell receptor beta chain under discussion was sequenced for a study of blood T cell repertoires in COVID-19. The CDR3 sequence is 14 residues long. CDR1 LGHNA and CDR2 YSLEER come from the germline V gene. V shed 5 bases and J shed 8 bases, with 15 bases lying between them. Data came from immunoSEQ multiplex PCR; TCRdb stores just in-frame clones and leaves some out. The repertoire holds about 260,000 clones, with 91% as singletons. Material for sequencing was peripheral blood. The source of this sequence is a person aged 18 to 35 with COVID-19, enrolled during active disease. The chain links TRBV4-3 to TRBJ1-4; D call uncertain. CDR3 region: CASSIRVRGEKLFF. The CDR3 nucleotides read TGCGCCAGCAGCATCCGGGTCCGAGGAGAAAAACTGTTTTTT.